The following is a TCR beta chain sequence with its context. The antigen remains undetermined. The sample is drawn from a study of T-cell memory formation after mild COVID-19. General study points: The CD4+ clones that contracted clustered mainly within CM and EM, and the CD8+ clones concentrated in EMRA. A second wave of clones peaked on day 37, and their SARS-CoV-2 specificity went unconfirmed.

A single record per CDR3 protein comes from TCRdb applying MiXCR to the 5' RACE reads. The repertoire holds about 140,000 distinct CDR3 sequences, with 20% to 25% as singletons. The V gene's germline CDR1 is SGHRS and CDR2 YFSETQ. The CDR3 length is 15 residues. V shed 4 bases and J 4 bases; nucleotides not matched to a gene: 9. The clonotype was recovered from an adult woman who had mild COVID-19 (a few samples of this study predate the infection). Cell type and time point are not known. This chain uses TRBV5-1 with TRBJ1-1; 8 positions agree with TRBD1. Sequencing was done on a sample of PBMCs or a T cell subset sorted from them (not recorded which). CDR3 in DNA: TGCGCCAGCAGCAGCGACAGGGGCGGAGGCACTGAAGCTTTCTTT. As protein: CASSSDRGGGTEAFF.